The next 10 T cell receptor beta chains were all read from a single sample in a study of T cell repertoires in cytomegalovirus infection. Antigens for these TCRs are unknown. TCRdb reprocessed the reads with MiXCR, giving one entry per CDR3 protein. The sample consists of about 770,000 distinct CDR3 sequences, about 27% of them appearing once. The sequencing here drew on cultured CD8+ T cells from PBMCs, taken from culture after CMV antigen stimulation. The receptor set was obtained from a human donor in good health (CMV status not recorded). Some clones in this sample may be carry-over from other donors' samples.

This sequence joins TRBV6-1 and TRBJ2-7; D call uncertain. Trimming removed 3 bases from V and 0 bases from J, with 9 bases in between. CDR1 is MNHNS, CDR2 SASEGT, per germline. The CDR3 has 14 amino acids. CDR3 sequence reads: CASSESGDSYEQYF. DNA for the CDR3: TGTGCCAGCAGTGAGAGTGGGGACTCCTACGAGCAGTACTTC.

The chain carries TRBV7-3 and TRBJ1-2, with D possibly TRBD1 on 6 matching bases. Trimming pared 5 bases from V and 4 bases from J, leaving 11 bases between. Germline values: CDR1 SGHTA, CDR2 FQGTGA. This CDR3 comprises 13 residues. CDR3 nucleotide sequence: TGTGCCAGCAGCGTCGGGACAAGCTATGGCTACACCTTC. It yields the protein CASSVGTSYGYTF.

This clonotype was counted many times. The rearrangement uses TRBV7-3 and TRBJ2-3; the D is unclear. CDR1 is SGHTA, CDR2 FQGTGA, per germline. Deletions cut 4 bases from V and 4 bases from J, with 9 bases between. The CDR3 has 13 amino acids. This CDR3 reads CASSSRFADTQYF. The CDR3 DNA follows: TGTGCCAGCAGCTCAAGGTTTGCAGATACGCAGTATTTT.

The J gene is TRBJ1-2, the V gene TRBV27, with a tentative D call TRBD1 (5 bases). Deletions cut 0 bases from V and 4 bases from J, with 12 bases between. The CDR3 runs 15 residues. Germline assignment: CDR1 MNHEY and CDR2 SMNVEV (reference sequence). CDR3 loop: CASSLSLGLGYGYTF. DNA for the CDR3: TGTGCCAGCAGTTTATCGTTGGGACTGGGCTATGGCTACACCTTC.

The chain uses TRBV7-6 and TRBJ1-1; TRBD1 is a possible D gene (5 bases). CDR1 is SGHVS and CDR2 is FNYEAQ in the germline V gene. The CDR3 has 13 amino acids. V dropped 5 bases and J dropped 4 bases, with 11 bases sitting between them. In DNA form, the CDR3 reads TGTGCCAGCAGCCTGATAGGGGTCACTGAAGCTTTCTTT. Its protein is CASSLIGVTEAFF.

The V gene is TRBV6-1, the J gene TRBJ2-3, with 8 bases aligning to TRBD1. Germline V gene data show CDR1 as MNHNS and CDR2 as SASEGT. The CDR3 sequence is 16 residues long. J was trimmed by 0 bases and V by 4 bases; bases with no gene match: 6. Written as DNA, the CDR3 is TGTGCCAGCAGTGTCAGACAGGGGTCTAGCACAGATACGCAGTATTTT. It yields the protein CASSVRQGSSTDTQYF.

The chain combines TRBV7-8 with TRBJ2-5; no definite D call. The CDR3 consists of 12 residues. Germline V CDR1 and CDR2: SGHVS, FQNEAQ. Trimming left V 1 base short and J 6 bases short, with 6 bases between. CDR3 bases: TGTGCCAGCAGCTTAGAACGGAAGACCCAGTACTTC. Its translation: CASSLERKTQYF.

The CDR3 protein is CASSPRPDRPNQPQHF. The CDR3 DNA is TGTGCCAGTAGTCCCCGCCCGGACCGGCCCAATCAGCCCCAGCATTTT. The genes are TRBV19 and TRBJ1-5; D remains ambiguous. Trimming shortened V by 5 bases and J by 3 bases, and 17 bases separated the two germline ends. Germline V gives CDR1 LNHDA, CDR2 SQIVND (reference sequence). The CDR3 spans 16 residues.

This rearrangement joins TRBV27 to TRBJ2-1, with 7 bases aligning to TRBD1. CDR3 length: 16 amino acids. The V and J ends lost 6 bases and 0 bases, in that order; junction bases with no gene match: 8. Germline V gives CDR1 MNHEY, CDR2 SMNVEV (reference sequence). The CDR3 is CASSQTPGGSYNEQFF. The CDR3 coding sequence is TGTGCCAGCAGCCAAACCCCAGGGGGCTCCTACAATGAGCAGTTCTTC.

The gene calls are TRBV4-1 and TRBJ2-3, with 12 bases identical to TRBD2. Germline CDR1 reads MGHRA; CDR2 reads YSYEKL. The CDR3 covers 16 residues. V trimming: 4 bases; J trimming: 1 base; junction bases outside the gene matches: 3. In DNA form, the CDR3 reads TGCGCCAGCAGCCGCAGGACTAGCGGGGGCACAGATACGCAGTATTTT. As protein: CASSRRTSGGTDTQYF.